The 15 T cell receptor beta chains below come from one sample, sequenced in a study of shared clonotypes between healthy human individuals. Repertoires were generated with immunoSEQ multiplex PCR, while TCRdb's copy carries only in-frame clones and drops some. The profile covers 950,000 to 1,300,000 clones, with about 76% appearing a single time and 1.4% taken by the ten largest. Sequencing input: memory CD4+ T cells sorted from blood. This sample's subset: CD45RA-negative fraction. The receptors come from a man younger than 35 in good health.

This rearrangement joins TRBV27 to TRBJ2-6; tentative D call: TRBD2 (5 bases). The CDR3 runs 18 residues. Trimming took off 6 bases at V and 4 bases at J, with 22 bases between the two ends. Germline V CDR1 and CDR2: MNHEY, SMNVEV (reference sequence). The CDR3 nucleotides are TGTGCCAGCAGCCTAGCTAAAGGTGGGTCAAGGGGGGCCAACGTCCTGACTTTC. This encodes CASSLAKGGSRGANVLTF.

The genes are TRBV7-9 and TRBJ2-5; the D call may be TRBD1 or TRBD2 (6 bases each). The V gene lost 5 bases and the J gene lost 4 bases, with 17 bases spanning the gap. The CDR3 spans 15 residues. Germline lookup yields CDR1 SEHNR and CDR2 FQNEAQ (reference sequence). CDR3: CASSPNAGGAETQYF. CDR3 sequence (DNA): TGTGCCAGCAGCCCTAACGCCGGGGGCGCAGAGACCCAGTACTTC.

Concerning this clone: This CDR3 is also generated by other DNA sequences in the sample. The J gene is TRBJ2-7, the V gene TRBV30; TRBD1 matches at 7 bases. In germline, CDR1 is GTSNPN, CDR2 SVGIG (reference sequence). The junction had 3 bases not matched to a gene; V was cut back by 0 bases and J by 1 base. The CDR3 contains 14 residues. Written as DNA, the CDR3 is TGTGCCTGGAGTGTACAGGGGCGATCCTACGAGCAGTACTTC. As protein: CAWSVQGRSYEQYF.

CDR3 residues: CASSVDRPEPSYTF. CDR3 DNA: TGTGCCAGCAGTGTCGACAGGCCCGAACCCAGCTACACCTTC. The V gene is TRBV28, the J gene TRBJ1-2; a possible D gene is TRBD1 (6 bases). V lost 5 bases, J lost 9 bases, and 19 bases lay in between. The CDR3 loop spans 14 amino acids. The germline CDR1 and CDR2 sequences are MDHEN and SYDVKM.

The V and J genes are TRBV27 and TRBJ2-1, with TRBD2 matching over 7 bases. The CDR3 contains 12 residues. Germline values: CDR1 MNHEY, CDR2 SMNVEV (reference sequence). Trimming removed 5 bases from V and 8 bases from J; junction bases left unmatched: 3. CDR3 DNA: TGTGCCAGCAGTCCTCGGGGGGATGAGCAGTTCTTC. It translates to CASSPRGDEQFF.

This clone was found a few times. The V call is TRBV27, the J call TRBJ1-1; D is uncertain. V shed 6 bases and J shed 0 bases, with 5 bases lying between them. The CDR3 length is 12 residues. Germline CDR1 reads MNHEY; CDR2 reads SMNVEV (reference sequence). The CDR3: CASSTVNTEAFF. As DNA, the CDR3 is TGTGCCAGCAGCACAGTGAACACTGAAGCTTTCTTT.

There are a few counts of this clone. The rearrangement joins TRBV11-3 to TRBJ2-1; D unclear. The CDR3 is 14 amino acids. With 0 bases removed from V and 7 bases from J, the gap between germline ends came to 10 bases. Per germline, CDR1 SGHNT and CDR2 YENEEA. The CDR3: CASSLDAPGNEQFF. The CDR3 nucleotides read TGTGCCAGCAGCTTAGATGCCCCTGGTAATGAGCAGTTCTTC.

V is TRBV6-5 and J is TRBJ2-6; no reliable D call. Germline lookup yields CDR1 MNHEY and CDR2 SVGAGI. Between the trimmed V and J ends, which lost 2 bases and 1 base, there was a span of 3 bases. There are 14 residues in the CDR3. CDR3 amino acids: CASSYRSGANVLTF. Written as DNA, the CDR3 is TGTGCCAGCAGTTACCGGTCTGGGGCCAACGTCCTGACTTTC.

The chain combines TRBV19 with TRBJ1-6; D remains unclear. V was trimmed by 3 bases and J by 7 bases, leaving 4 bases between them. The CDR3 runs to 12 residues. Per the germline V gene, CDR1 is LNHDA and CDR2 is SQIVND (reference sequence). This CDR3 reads CASSMRNSPLHF. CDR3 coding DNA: TGTGCCAGTAGTATGCGGAATTCACCCCTCCACTTT.

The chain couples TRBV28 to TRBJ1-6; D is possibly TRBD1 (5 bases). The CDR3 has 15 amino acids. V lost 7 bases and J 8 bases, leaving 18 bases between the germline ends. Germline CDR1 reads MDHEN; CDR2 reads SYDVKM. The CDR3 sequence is CASNFLRGADSPLHF. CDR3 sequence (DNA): TGTGCCAGCAACTTTTTAAGAGGGGCCGATTCACCCCTCCACTTT. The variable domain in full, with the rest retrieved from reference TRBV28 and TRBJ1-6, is DVKVTQSSRYLVKRTGEKVFLECVQDMDHENMFWYRQDPGLGLRLIYFSYDVKMKEKGDIPEGYSVSREKKERFSLILESASTNQTSMYLCASNFLRGADSPLHFGNGTRLTVT.

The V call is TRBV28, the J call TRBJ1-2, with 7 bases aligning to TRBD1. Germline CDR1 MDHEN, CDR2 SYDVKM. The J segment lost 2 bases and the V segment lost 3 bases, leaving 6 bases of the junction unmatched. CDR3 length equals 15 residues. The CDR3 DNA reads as TGTGCCAGCAGTTTGCCGGGACAGTTAAACTATGGCTACACCTTC. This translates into CASSLPGQLNYGYTF.

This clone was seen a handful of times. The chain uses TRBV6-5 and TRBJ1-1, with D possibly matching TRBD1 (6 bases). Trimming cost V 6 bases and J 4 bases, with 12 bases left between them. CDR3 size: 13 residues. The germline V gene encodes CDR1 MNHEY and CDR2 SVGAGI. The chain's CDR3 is CASRIQGSTEAFF. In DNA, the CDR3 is TGTGCCAGCAGGATACAGGGTTCCACTGAAGCTTTCTTT.

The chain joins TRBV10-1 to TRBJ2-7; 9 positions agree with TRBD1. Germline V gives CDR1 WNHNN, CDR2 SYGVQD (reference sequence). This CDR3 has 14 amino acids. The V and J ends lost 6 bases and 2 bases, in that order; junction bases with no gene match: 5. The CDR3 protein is CASSPGTGPYEQYF. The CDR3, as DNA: TGCGCCAGCAGCCCCGGGACAGGGCCCTACGAGCAGTACTTC.

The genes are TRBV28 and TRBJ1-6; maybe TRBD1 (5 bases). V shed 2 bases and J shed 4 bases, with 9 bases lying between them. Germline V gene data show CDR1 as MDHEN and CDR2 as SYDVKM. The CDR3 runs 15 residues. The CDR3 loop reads CASSLQGTYNSPLHF. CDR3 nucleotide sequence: TGTGCCAGCAGTTTACAGGGAACTTATAATTCACCCCTCCACTTT.

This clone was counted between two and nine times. The CDR3 DNA is TGTGCCAGCACCGCGAACGGGCATGATCAGCCCCAGCATTTT. This gives the protein CASTANGHDQPQHF. J is TRBJ1-5 and V is TRBV2; no clear D gene. This CDR3 is built from 14 residues. CDR1 is SNHLY and CDR2 is FYNNEI in the germline V gene. V was trimmed by 7 bases and J by 5 bases, leaving 15 bases between them.